This is a list of T cell receptor beta chains from one sample in a study of T cell repertoires in cytomegalovirus infection. No antigen has been identified for these receptors. TCRdb reprocessed the reads with MiXCR, giving one entry per CDR3 protein. The sample yields 750,000 to 900,000 distinct CDR3 sequences, roughly 29% seen once. This sample comprised cultured CD8+ T cells from PBMCs, obtained from culture after CMV antigen stimulation. These receptor sequences come from a human donor in good health (CMV status not recorded). Some clones in this sample may be carry-over from other donors' samples. Each CDR3 is given with its conserved first and last residue. The order of the fields is J gene, D gene, V gene, clone size, CDR3 protein, CDR3 DNA. A D gene is named only where the DNA matches it firmly. Part of the rows lack a size; the others show once, few, many or a class for expanded clones.

J gene: TRBJ1-2
D gene: NA
V gene: TRBV19
clone size: NA
CDR3 protein: CASSTGTNFNYGYTF
CDR3 DNA: TGTGCCAGTAGTACCGGGACAAACTTTAACTATGGCTACACCTTC

J gene: TRBJ2-2
D gene: NA
V gene: TRBV9
clone size: NA
CDR3 protein: CASSSKGLGLSGELFF
CDR3 DNA: TGTGCCAGCAGCTCAAAGGGCCTTGGGCTTTCCGGGGAGCTGTTTTTT

J gene: TRBJ2-6
D gene: TRBD1
V gene: TRBV7-8
clone size: many
CDR3 protein: CASSGGDSDNSGANVLTF
CDR3 DNA: TGTGCCAGCAGCGGTGGGGACAGTGATAACTCTGGGGCCAACGTCCTGACTTTC

J gene: TRBJ1-1
D gene: NA
V gene: TRBV6-1
clone size: NA
CDR3 protein: CASSEVAGYTEAFF
CDR3 DNA: TGTGCCAGCAGTGAAGTGGCGGGGTACACTGAAGCTTTCTTT

J gene: TRBJ1-2
D gene: TRBD1
V gene: TRBV27
clone size: NA
CDR3 protein: CASSPRQGNYYGYTF
CDR3 DNA: TGTGCCAGCAGTCCTAGACAGGGAAACTACTATGGCTACACCTTC

J gene: TRBJ2-1
D gene: TRBD2
V gene: TRBV7-9
clone size: NA
CDR3 protein: CASSLYWRGGDEQFF
CDR3 DNA: TGTGCCAGCAGCTTATATTGGCGGGGGGGCGATGAGCAGTTCTTC

J gene: TRBJ2-1
D gene: NA
V gene: TRBV6-1
clone size: NA
CDR3 protein: CASSYIPSSYNEQFF
CDR3 DNA: TGTGCCAGCAGTTACATCCCGAGCTCCTACAATGAGCAGTTCTTC

J gene: TRBJ1-1
D gene: NA
V gene: TRBV19
clone size: NA
CDR3 protein: CASSDGNLGEAFF
CDR3 DNA: TGTGCCAGTTCGGACGGGAACCTGGGGGAAGCTTTCTTT

J gene: TRBJ2-3
D gene: NA
V gene: TRBV4-2
clone size: NA
CDR3 protein: CASSQDDPSDTQYF
CDR3 DNA: TGTGCCAGCAGCCAAGATGACCCCAGCGATACGCAGTATTTT

J gene: TRBJ2-5
D gene: NA
V gene: TRBV3-1
clone size: NA
CDR3 protein: CASSQEIRAGQETQYF
CDR3 DNA: TGTGCCAGCAGCCAAGAGATACGGGCCGGCCAAGAGACCCAGTACTTC

J gene: TRBJ2-3
D gene: TRBD2
V gene: TRBV6-4
clone size: NA
CDR3 protein: CASSESGRGLATQNF
CDR3 DNA: TGTGCCAGCAGCGAGAGTGGCAGGGGACTAGCTACGCAGAATTTT

J gene: TRBJ2-2
D gene: TRBD1
V gene: TRBV20-1
clone size: NA
CDR3 protein: CTARTGITGELFF
CDR3 DNA: TGCACTGCGAGGACAGGGATCACCGGGGAGCTATTTTTT

J gene: TRBJ1-1
D gene: NA
V gene: TRBV6-6
clone size: NA
CDR3 protein: CASSYMGITNTEAFF
CDR3 DNA: TGTGCCAGCAGTTACATGGGGATAACGAACACTGAAGCTTTCTTT

J gene: TRBJ2-2
D gene: NA
V gene: TRBV5-6
clone size: NA
CDR3 protein: CASSLAYRRYTGELFF
CDR3 DNA: TGTGCCAGCAGCCTGGCTTACAGGCGCTACACCGGGGAGCTGTTTTTT

J gene: TRBJ2-1
D gene: TRBD2
V gene: TRBV5-4
clone size: NA
CDR3 protein: CASSFVLAGPYNEQFF
CDR3 DNA: TGTGCCAGCAGCTTCGTACTAGCGGGACCCTACAATGAGCAGTTCTTC

J gene: TRBJ2-5
D gene: NA
V gene: TRBV9
clone size: NA
CDR3 protein: CASSVALEEINQETQYF
CDR3 DNA: TGTGCCAGCAGCGTAGCCCTGGAGGAGATCAACCAAGAGACCCAGTACTTC

J gene: TRBJ1-1
D gene: NA
V gene: TRBV7-6
clone size: many
CDR3 protein: CASSFSPNTEAFF
CDR3 DNA: TGTGCCAGCAGCTTTTCCCCGAACACTGAAGCTTTCTTT

J gene: TRBJ1-1
D gene: NA
V gene: TRBV6-5
clone size: few
CDR3 protein: CASLGSHWDTEAFF
CDR3 DNA: TGTGCCAGCTTAGGGTCTCACTGGGACACTGAAGCTTTCTTT

J gene: TRBJ2-5
D gene: NA
V gene: TRBV27
clone size: few
CDR3 protein: CASSLKGQETQYF
CDR3 DNA: TGTGCCAGCAGTTTAAAGGGGCAAGAGACCCAGTACTTC

J gene: TRBJ1-5
D gene: NA
V gene: TRBV6-2/TRBV6-3
clone size: NA
CDR3 protein: CASSYSMGDQPQHF
CDR3 DNA: TGTGCCAGCAGTTACTCGATGGGGGACCAGCCCCAGCATTTT

J gene: TRBJ2-5
D gene: NA
V gene: TRBV7-9
clone size: NA
CDR3 protein: CASSLLDPQETQYF
CDR3 DNA: TGTGCCAGCAGCTTACTAGATCCACAAGAGACCCAGTACTTC

J gene: TRBJ1-1
D gene: NA
V gene: TRBV6-1
clone size: NA
CDR3 protein: CASSEVGYTEAFF
CDR3 DNA: TGTGCCAGCAGTGAAGTTGGGTACACTGAAGCTTTCTTT

J gene: TRBJ2-2
D gene: NA
V gene: TRBV6-5
clone size: NA
CDR3 protein: CASGGSAGELFF
CDR3 DNA: TGTGCCAGCGGTGGGTCGGCCGGGGAGCTGTTTTTT

J gene: TRBJ2-5
D gene: TRBD1
V gene: TRBV10-3
clone size: few
CDR3 protein: CAISESMGQGVKSEETQYF
CDR3 DNA: TGTGCCATCAGTGAGTCTATGGGACAGGGGGTCAAATCCGAAGAGACCCAGTACTTC

J gene: TRBJ2-1
D gene: TRBD2
V gene: TRBV7-2
clone size: many
CDR3 protein: CASQPTSGRLEWQFF
CDR3 DNA: TGTGCCAGCCAACCGACTAGCGGGAGACTAGAGTGGCAGTTCTTC

J gene: TRBJ2-7
D gene: TRBD1
V gene: TRBV6-2/TRBV6-3
clone size: NA
CDR3 protein: CASSYGGTGDEQYF
CDR3 DNA: TGTGCCAGCAGTTACGGGGGGACAGGGGACGAGCAGTACTTC

J gene: TRBJ1-2
D gene: NA
V gene: TRBV19
clone size: NA
CDR3 protein: CAGPAASYFLGYTF
CDR3 DNA: TGTGCCGGCCCTGCTGCCAGCTACTTTTTGGGCTACACCTTC

J gene: TRBJ2-3
D gene: TRBD2
V gene: TRBV7-2
clone size: many
CDR3 protein: CASSLFHAGGGTDTQYF
CDR3 DNA: TGTGCCAGCAGCTTGTTTCATGCGGGGGGAGGAACAGATACGCAGTATTTT

J gene: TRBJ2-2
D gene: NA
V gene: TRBV11-3
clone size: few
CDR3 protein: CASDTTGELFF
CDR3 DNA: TGTGCCAGCGACACCACCGGGGAGCTGTTTTTT

J gene: TRBJ2-3
D gene: TRBD2
V gene: TRBV27
clone size: NA
CDR3 protein: CASSSVASGGARTDTQYF
CDR3 DNA: TGTGCCAGCAGTTCGGTAGCTAGCGGGGGGGCCAGGACAGATACGCAGTATTTT

J gene: TRBJ2-7
D gene: NA
V gene: TRBV4-1
clone size: NA
CDR3 protein: CASSPRESDEQYF
CDR3 DNA: TGCGCCAGCAGCCCGAGGGAGTCCGACGAGCAGTACTTC

J gene: TRBJ2-1
D gene: TRBD2
V gene: TRBV28
clone size: NA
CDR3 protein: CASSFEAGGINEQFF
CDR3 DNA: TGTGCCAGCAGTTTCGAAGCGGGGGGTATAAATGAGCAGTTCTTC

J gene: TRBJ2-1
D gene: TRBD2
V gene: TRBV6-2/TRBV6-3
clone size: once
CDR3 protein: CASSVIAGGYNEQFF
CDR3 DNA: TGTGCCAGCAGTGTAATAGCGGGGGGCTACAATGAGCAGTTCTTC

J gene: TRBJ1-4
D gene: TRBD1
V gene: TRBV7-9
clone size: NA
CDR3 protein: CASSSGDRTLFF
CDR3 DNA: TGTGCCAGCAGCTCGGGGGACAGGACTCTTTTTTTT

J gene: TRBJ1-2
D gene: NA
V gene: TRBV10-3
clone size: NA
CDR3 protein: CAISETKTEEDYGYTF
CDR3 DNA: TGTGCCATCAGTGAGACAAAGACGGAGGAAGACTATGGCTACACCTTC

J gene: TRBJ1-2
D gene: NA
V gene: TRBV7-9
clone size: NA
CDR3 protein: CASSSGDGYGYTF
CDR3 DNA: TGTGCCAGCAGCTCTGGCGACGGCTATGGCTACACCTTC

J gene: TRBJ1-5
D gene: NA
V gene: TRBV6-1
clone size: NA
CDR3 protein: CASSGRRGNSVYQPQHF
CDR3 DNA: TGTGCCAGCAGTGGACGAAGGGGTAACAGCGTCTATCAGCCCCAGCATTTT

J gene: TRBJ2-1
D gene: TRBD2
V gene: TRBV19
clone size: NA
CDR3 protein: CASSIQASGDYNEQFF
CDR3 DNA: TGTGCCAGTAGTATTCAGGCTAGCGGGGACTACAATGAGCAGTTCTTC

J gene: TRBJ1-6
D gene: NA
V gene: TRBV7-9
clone size: NA
CDR3 protein: CASRPSGQFNSPLHF
CDR3 DNA: TGTGCCAGCAGACCAAGCGGACAGTTTAATTCACCCCTCCACTTT

J gene: TRBJ1-1
D gene: NA
V gene: TRBV2
clone size: NA
CDR3 protein: CASSEVAFF
CDR3 DNA: TGTGCCAGCAGTGAAGTGGCTTTCTTT

J gene: TRBJ2-3
D gene: NA
V gene: TRBV7-6
clone size: NA
CDR3 protein: CASSLGVPYTDTQYF
CDR3 DNA: TGTGCCAGCAGCTTGGGTGTGCCATACACAGATACGCAGTATTTT

J gene: TRBJ1-2
D gene: NA
V gene: TRBV10-3
clone size: NA
CDR3 protein: CAISDPDGVYGYTF
CDR3 DNA: TGTGCCATCAGTGACCCCGACGGGGTCTATGGCTACACCTTC

J gene: TRBJ2-2
D gene: NA
V gene: TRBV28
clone size: few
CDR3 protein: CASSTRGAGELFF
CDR3 DNA: TGTGCCAGCAGTACACGGGGCGCAGGGGAGCTGTTTTTT

J gene: TRBJ1-2
D gene: NA
V gene: TRBV12-3/TRBV12-4
clone size: few
CDR3 protein: CASSPALGYGYTF
CDR3 DNA: TGTGCCAGCAGTCCGGCCCTCGGCTATGGCTACACCTTC

J gene: TRBJ2-3
D gene: NA
V gene: TRBV7-8
clone size: many
CDR3 protein: CASSLEEGDPGTDTQYF
CDR3 DNA: TGTGCCAGCAGCTTAGAGGAGGGTGACCCAGGCACAGATACGCAGTATTTT

J gene: TRBJ1-6
D gene: NA
V gene: TRBV28
clone size: NA
CDR3 protein: CASNLGNSPLHF
CDR3 DNA: TGTGCCAGCAACCTTGGGAACTCACCCCTCCACTTT

J gene: TRBJ1-6
D gene: TRBD1
V gene: TRBV10-3
clone size: many
CDR3 protein: CAIRPGQGYNSPLHF
CDR3 DNA: TGTGCCATCAGACCGGGACAGGGATATAATTCACCCCTCCACTTT

J gene: TRBJ1-2
D gene: NA
V gene: TRBV4-2
clone size: few
CDR3 protein: CASSQDRSGAYGYTF
CDR3 DNA: TGTGCCAGCAGCCAAGATCGGTCAGGGGCCTATGGCTACACCTTC

J gene: TRBJ2-1
D gene: NA
V gene: TRBV20-1
clone size: NA
CDR3 protein: CSVGELADSYNEQFF
CDR3 DNA: TGCAGTGTAGGTGAATTAGCGGACTCCTACAATGAGCAGTTCTTC

J gene: TRBJ2-3
D gene: NA
V gene: TRBV5-1
clone size: NA
CDR3 protein: CASSLGWGGGDTQYF
CDR3 DNA: TGCGCCAGCAGCTTGGGCTGGGGCGGAGGAGATACGCAGTATTTT

J gene: TRBJ2-2
D gene: NA
V gene: TRBV29-1
clone size: NA
CDR3 protein: CSVPSGDTGELFF
CDR3 DNA: TGCAGCGTTCCTTCGGGGGACACCGGGGAGCTGTTTTTT

J gene: TRBJ2-2
D gene: NA
V gene: TRBV7-9
clone size: NA
CDR3 protein: CASHEVGELFF
CDR3 DNA: TGTGCCAGTCACGAGGTCGGGGAGCTGTTTTTT

J gene: TRBJ2-5
D gene: NA
V gene: TRBV7-9
clone size: many
CDR3 protein: CASSLAVEKETQYF
CDR3 DNA: TGTGCCAGCAGCTTAGCTGTTGAGAAGGAGACCCAGTACTTC